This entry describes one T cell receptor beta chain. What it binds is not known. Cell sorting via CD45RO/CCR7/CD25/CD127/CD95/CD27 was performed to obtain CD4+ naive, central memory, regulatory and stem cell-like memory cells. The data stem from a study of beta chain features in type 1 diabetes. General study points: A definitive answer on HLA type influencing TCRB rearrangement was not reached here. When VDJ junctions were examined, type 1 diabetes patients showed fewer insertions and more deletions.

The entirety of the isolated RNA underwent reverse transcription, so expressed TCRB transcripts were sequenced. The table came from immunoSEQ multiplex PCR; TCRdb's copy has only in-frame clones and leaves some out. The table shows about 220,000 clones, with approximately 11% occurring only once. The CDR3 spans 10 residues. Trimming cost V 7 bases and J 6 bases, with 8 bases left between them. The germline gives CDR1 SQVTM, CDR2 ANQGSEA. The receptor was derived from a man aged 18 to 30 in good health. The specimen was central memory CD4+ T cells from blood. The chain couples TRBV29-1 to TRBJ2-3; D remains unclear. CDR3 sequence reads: CSGLEDTQYF. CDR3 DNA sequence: TGCAGCGGATTAGAGGATACGCAGTATTTT.